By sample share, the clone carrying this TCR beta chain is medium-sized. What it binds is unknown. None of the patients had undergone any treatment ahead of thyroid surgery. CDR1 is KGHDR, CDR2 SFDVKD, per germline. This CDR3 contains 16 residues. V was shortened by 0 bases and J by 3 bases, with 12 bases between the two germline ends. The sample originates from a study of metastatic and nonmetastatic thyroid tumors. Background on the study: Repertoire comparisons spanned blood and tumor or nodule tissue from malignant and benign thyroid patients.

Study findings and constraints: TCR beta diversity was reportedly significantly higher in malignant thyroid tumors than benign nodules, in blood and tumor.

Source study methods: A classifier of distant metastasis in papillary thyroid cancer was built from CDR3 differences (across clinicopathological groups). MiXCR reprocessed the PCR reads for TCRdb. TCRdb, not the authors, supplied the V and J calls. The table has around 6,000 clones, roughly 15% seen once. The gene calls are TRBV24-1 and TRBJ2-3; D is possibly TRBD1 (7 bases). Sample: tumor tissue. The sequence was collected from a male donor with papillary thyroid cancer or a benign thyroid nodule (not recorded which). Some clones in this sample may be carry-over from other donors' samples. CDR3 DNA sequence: TGTGCCACCAGTGATTTGCAGACAGGGAGGACAGATACGCAGTATTTT. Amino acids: CATSDLQTGRTDTQYF.